This T cell receptor beta chain was identified during a study of blood T cell repertoires in COVID-19. Study in general: Acute and convalescent COVID-19 specimens originated in the United States, Italy and Spain. T cells, B-cell-depleted T cells, or PBMCs supplied cDNA or gDNA.

Germline CDR1 reads LGHDT; CDR2 reads YNNKEL (reference sequence). The CDR3 has 11 residues. The V and J ends lost 4 bases and 5 bases respectively, with 6 bases between them. Profiling relied on immunoSEQ multiplex PCR, and the TCRdb table lists in-frame clones only, not all of them. The repertoire includes 300,000 to 350,000 clones, roughly 87% of them detected once, and approximately 10% sits in the top ten. Those enrolled in Seattle joined during active infection and were followed longitudinally afterward. The source is a man aged 25-45 years with COVID-19, enrolled during active disease. The chain combines TRBV3-1 (or the pseudogene TRBV3-2) with TRBJ2-7, with D possibly TRBD2 on 5 matching bases. Material: peripheral blood. CDR3 amino acids: CASSLGDEQYF. The CDR3 DNA follows: TGTGCCAGCAGCCTCGGGGACGAGCAGTACTTC.